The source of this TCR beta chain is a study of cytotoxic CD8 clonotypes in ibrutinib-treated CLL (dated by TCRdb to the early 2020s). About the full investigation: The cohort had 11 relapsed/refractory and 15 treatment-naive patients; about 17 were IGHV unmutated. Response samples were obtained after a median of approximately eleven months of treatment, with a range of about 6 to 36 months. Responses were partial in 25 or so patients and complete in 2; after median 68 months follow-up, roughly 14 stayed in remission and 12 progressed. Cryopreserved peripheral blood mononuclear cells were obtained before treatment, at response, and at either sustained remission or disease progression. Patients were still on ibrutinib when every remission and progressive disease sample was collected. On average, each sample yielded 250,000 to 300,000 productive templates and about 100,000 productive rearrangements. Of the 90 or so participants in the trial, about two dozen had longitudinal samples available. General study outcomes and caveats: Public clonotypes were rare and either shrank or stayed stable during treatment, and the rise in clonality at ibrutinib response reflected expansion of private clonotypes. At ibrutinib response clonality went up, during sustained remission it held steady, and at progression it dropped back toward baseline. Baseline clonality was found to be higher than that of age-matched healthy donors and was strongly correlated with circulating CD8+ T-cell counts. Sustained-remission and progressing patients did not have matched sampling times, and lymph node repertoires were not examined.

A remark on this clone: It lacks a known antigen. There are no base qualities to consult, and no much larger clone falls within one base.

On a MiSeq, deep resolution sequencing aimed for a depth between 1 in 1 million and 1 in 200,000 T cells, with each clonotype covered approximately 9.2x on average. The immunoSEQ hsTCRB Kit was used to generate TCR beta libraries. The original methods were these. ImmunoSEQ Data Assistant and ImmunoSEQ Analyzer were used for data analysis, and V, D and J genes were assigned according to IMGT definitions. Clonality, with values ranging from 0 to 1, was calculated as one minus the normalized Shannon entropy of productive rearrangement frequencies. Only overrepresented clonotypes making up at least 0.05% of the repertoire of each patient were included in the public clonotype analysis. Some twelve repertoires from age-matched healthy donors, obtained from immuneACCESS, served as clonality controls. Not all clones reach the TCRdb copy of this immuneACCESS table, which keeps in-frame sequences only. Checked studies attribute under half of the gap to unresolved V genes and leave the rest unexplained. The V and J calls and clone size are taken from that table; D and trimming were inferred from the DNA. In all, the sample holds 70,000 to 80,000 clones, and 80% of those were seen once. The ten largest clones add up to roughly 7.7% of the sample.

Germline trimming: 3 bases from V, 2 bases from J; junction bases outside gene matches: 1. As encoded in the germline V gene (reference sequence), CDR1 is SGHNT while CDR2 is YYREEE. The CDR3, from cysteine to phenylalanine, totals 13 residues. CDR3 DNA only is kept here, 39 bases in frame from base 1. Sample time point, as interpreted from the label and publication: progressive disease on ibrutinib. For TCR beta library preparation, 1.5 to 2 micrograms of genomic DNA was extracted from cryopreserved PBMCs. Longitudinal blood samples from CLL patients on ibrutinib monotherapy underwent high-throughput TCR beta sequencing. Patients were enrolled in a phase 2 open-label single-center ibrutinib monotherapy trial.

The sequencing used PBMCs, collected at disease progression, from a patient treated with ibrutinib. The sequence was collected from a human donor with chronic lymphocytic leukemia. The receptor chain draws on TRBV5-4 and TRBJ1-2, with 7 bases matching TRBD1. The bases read TGTGCCAGCAGCTCGGGACAGAACTATGGCTACACCTTC. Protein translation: CASSSGQNYGYTF. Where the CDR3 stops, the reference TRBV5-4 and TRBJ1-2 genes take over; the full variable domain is ETGVTQSPTHLIKTRGQQVTLRCSSQSGHNTVSWYQQALGQGPQFIFQYYREEENGRGNFPPRFSGLQFPNYSSELNVNALELDDSALYLCASSSGQNYGYTFGSGTRLTVV.